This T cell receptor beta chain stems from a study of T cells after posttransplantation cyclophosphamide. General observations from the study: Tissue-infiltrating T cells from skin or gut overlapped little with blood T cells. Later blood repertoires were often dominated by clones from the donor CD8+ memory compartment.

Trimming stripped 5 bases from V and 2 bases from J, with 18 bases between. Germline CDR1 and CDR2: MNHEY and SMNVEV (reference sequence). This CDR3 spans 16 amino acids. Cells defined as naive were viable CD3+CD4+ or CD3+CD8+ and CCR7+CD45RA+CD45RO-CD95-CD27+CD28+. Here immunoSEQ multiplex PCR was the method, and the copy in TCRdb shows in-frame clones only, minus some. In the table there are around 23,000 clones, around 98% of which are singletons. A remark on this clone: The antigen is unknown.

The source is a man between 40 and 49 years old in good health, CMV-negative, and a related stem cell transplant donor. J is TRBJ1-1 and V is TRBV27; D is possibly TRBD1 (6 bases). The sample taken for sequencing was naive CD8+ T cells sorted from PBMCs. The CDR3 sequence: CASSRLEGGGNTEAFF. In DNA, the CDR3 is TGTGCCAGCAGTCGCCTGGAGGGAGGGGGAAACACTGAAGCTTTCTTT.